Sequencing of this TCR beta chain was carried out in a study of post-analysis software for immune sequencing data. V lost 6 bases, J lost 8 bases, and 13 bases lay in between. CDR1 and CDR2 from the germline V gene are SGHTA and FQGNSA. This CDR3 comprises 12 residues. About this clonotype itself: Its antigen is unknown.

Presence of unique molecular identifiers characterized the TCR beta cDNA libraries. TCRdb reprocessed the PCR reads via MiXCR and lists one record per CDR3 protein. The data show roughly 670,000 distinct CDR3 sequences, about 60% seen once. Study-wide results and caveats: In patients, about five TRBV segments were more frequent than in controls, with TRBV5-6, TRBV5-1 and TRBV20-1 among them. Same-batch samples co-clustered strongly by F measure. Controls' normalized Chao1 diversity significantly exceeded that of multiple sclerosis patients.

The V call is TRBV7-2, the J call TRBJ1-2; D is unclear. This clonotype originated in a girl aged 2 to 10 with multiple sclerosis. Sequenced input: blood. CDR3 nucleotides: TGTGCCAGCAGTTCCGCGGGCTTCGGCTACACCTTC. This gives the protein CASSSAGFGYTF.